These 13 T cell receptor beta chains came from one sample sequenced in a study of T-cell memory formation after mild COVID-19. Each CDR3 protein is one row after TCRdb ran MiXCR on the 5' RACE reads. Of roughly 190,000 distinct CDR3 sequences in the sample, around 30% were seen once. The sequencing sample was made of PBMCs or a T cell subset sorted from them (not recorded which). Receptor source: an adult woman who had mild COVID-19 (a few samples of this study predate the infection). Cell type and time point are not known.

Ten or more counts support this clonotype. The rearrangement joins TRBV3-1 to TRBJ2-7; D perhaps matches TRBD1 (5 bases). V was shortened by 1 base and J by 2 bases, with 6 bases between the two germline ends. CDR3 length equals 13 residues. CDR1 is LGHDT, CDR2 YNNKEL, per germline (reference sequence). Here the CDR3 reads CASSQGQTYEQYF. CDR3 DNA sequence: TGTGCCAGCAGCCAAGGACAGACCTACGAGCAGTACTTC.

The CDR3 coding sequence is TGTGCCAGCAGCCCGCTGGACAGGGGAAATGAGCAGTTCTTC. This encodes CASSPLDRGNEQFF. This chain links TRBV7-2 with TRBJ2-1; 9 positions match TRBD1. The CDR3 extends over 14 amino acids. Germline CDR1 SGHTA, CDR2 FQGNSA. V gave up 5 bases and J gave up 7 bases; unmatched junction bases: 6.

The CDR3 DNA reads TGTGCCAGCACCGGGGGCAGGAGCACTGAAGCTTTCTTT. The encoded protein is CASTGGRSTEAFF. This chain connects TRBV2 to TRBJ1-1; D is perhaps TRBD1 (6 bases). Germline CDR1 is SNHLY and CDR2 is FYNNEI. CDR3 length: 13 residues. The V and J ends lost 7 bases and 4 bases respectively, with 13 bases between them.

This clonotype has more than one count but fewer than ten. The rearrangement uses TRBV5-1 and TRBJ2-5; D call uncertain. Trimming pared 0 bases from V and 2 bases from J, leaving 8 bases between. CDR3 length equals 14 residues. Germline assignment: CDR1 SGHRS and CDR2 YFSETQ. The CDR3 spells CASSLALRQETQYF. The CDR3 region has the DNA TGCGCCAGCAGCTTGGCACTGCGGCAAGAGACCCAGTACTTC.

There are a few counts of this clonotype. The chain is built from TRBV7-2 and TRBJ2-7; D is undetermined. Looked up from germline, CDR1 is SGHTA and CDR2 is FQGNSA. V lost 3 bases and J 5 bases, leaving 17 bases between the germline ends. This CDR3 spans 15 amino acids. CDR3 sequence: CASSFQPGPNHEQYF. The CDR3 coding sequence is TGTGCCAGCAGCTTCCAGCCAGGACCCAACCACGAGCAGTACTTC.

The chain couples TRBV20-1 to TRBJ2-7; no definite D call. The CDR3 totals 13 residues. V was shortened by 0 bases and J by 5 bases, with 11 bases between the two germline ends. Per germline, CDR1 DFQATT and CDR2 SNEGSKA (reference sequence). CDR3 amino acids: CSAREVTTDEQYF. CDR3 bases: TGCAGTGCTAGAGAAGTGACCACGGACGAGCAGTACTTC.

The chain combines TRBV18 with TRBJ2-2; no firm D call. This CDR3 spans 14 amino acids. V was trimmed by 3 bases and J by 5 bases, leaving 10 bases between them. Per germline, CDR1 KGHSH and CDR2 LQKENI. This chain's CDR3 is CASSPLSRTGELFF. CDR3 DNA sequence: TGTGCCAGCTCACCCCTGAGTAGGACCGGGGAGCTGTTTTTT.

This clonotype turned up a few times. The genes are TRBV11-2 and TRBJ1-2, with a weak D call TRBD1 (6 bases). Germline values: CDR1 SGHAT, CDR2 FQNNGV. The ends were cut back, 5 bases at V and 4 bases at J, with 14 bases in the middle. The CDR3 loop spans 14 amino acids. The CDR3 protein is CASSPAGAGYGYTF. CDR3 DNA sequence: TGTGCCAGCAGCCCCGCGGGGGCAGGCTATGGCTACACCTTC.

V gene TRBV7-9 combines with J gene TRBJ2-1; D remains ambiguous. V was trimmed by 8 bases and J by 9 bases, leaving 11 bases between them. This CDR3 has 11 residues. In germline, CDR1 is SEHNR, CDR2 FQNEAQ (reference sequence). CDR3 sequence: CASVTTGEQFF. CDR3 bases: TGTGCCAGCGTTACGACGGGTGAGCAGTTCTTC. The whole variable domain, filled in from reference TRBV7-9 and TRBJ2-1, reads DTGVSQNPRHKITKRGQNVTFRCDPISEHNRLYWYRQTLGQGPEFLTYFQNEAQLEKSRLLSDRFSAERPKGSFSTLEIQRTEQGDSAMYLCASVTTGEQFFGPGTRLTVL.

This clonotype was counted only a few times. CDR3 protein: CASRSQGALNTEAFF. CDR3 bases: TGTGCCAGCAGGTCACAGGGGGCTCTGAACACTGAAGCTTTCTTT. The chain has TRBV7-2 and TRBJ1-1; 9 bases line up with TRBD1. The germline CDR1 and CDR2 sequences are SGHTA and FQGNSA. The junction had 5 bases not matched to a gene; V was cut back by 6 bases and J by 0 bases. The length of the CDR3 is 15 residues. Combining the CDR3 with reference TRBV7-2 and TRBJ1-1 gives the whole variable domain GAGVSQSPSNKVTEKGKDVELRCDPISGHTALYWYRQSLGQGLEFLIYFQGNSAPDKSGLPSDRFSAERTGGSVSTLTIQRTQQEDSAVYLCASRSQGALNTEAFFGQGTRLTVV.

The gene calls are TRBV28 and TRBJ2-2; 10 bases map to TRBD2. The CDR3 contains 16 residues. V dropped 2 bases and J dropped 4; count of bases not matched to a gene: 4. Per germline, CDR1 MDHEN and CDR2 SYDVKM. CDR3 bases: TGTGCCAGCAGTTTAATAGCGGGAGGCCTCACCGGGGAGCTGTTTTTT. It is translated as CASSLIAGGLTGELFF.

This clonotype showed up just once. The chain joins TRBV9 to TRBJ2-1, with a possible D match to TRBD2 (7 bases). The germline gives CDR1 SGDLS, CDR2 YYNGEE. V shed 0 bases and J shed 1 base, with 14 bases lying between them. CDR3 length: 17 residues. The CDR3 reads CASSVVGGLNSYNEQFF. The CDR3 DNA reads as TGTGCCAGCAGCGTAGTCGGGGGGCTCAATTCCTACAATGAGCAGTTCTTC. The complete variable domain, with remaining parts taken from reference TRBV9 and TRBJ2-1, reads DSGVTQTPKHLITATGQRVTLRCSPRSGDLSVYWYQQSLDQGLQFLIQYYNGEERAKGNILERFSAQQFPDLHSELNLSSLELGDSALYFCASSVVGGLNSYNEQFFGPGTRLTVL.

This clonotype was seen more than once but under ten times. V gene TRBV7-9 combines with J gene TRBJ2-2; TRBD1 aligns across 9 bases. Germline CDR1 reads SEHNR; CDR2 reads FQNEAQ (reference sequence). The CDR3 length is 15 residues. The V and J ends lost 5 bases and 6 bases, in that order; junction bases with no gene match: 7. CDR3 protein: CASSEQGASSGELFF. CDR3 coding DNA: TGTGCCAGCAGCGAACAGGGGGCGAGCTCCGGGGAGCTGTTTTTT. Together with reference TRBV7-9 and TRBJ2-2, the CDR3 gives the full variable domain: DTGVSQNPRHKITKRGQNVTFRCDPISEHNRLYWYRQTLGQGPEFLTYFQNEAQLEKSRLLSDRFSAERPKGSFSTLEIQRTEQGDSAMYLCASSEQGASSGELFFGEGSRLTVL.